These T cell receptor beta chains were read from a single sample in a study of blood T cell repertoires in COVID-19. The data were produced by immunoSEQ multiplex PCR, yet TCRdb's version contains in-frame clones alone and is incomplete. Here the sample spans about 74,000 clones, roughly 90% being singletons. Sequencing input: peripheral blood. These receptors all come from a man between 45 and 60 years old with acute or convalescent COVID-19. The CDR3 runs from the conserved cysteine through the conserved F or W. Each record gives: J gene, V gene, CDR3 length, CDR3 protein.

TRBJ2-5 | TRBV6-2/TRBV6-3 | 15 | CASSYSIQGPETQYF
TRBJ2-5 | TRBV6-2/TRBV6-3 | 11 | CASSYEETQYF
TRBJ1-2 | TRBV5-1 | 15 | CASSLGQGRIYGYTF
TRBJ2-3 | TRBV27 | 15 | CASSFGTSGTDTQYF
TRBJ2-2 | TRBV5-4 | 15 | CASSLTGSGTGELFF
TRBJ1-6 | TRBV7-2 | 15 | CASSDVGTGLSTLHF
TRBJ2-7 | TRBV28 | 15 | CASSAAGTSSYEQYF
TRBJ2-7 | TRBV9 | 15 | CASSVTSGRSYEQYF
TRBJ1-2 | TRBV10-1 | 13 | CASSDDTGFGYTF
TRBJ1-5 | TRBV28 | 14 | CASSSTFSNQPQHF
TRBJ1-2 | TRBV7-9 | 13 | CASSRTGRNGYTF
TRBJ2-5 | TRBV6-4 | 17 | CASSERALARIKETQYF
TRBJ2-5 | TRBV6-2/TRBV6-3 | 16 | CATSRGQGSGSETQYF
TRBJ1-1 | TRBV28 | 14 | CASTLGQGALGAFF
TRBJ2-3 | TRBV5-4 | 13 | CASRKGGTDTQYF
TRBJ2-4 | TRBV13 | 16 | CASSLEWGLAKNIQYF
TRBJ2-2 | TRBV3-1/TRBV3-2 | 14 | CASSSGTYTGELFF
TRBJ1-1 | TRBV4-3 | 16 | CASSQDLSGIGTEAFF
TRBJ2-2 | TRBV28 | 18 | CASSSPRGLGGHTGELFF
TRBJ2-4 | TRBV5-1 | 16 | CASSLAPGGYVDIQYF
TRBJ1-3 | TRBV5-5 | 16 | CASSWTGETSGNTIYF